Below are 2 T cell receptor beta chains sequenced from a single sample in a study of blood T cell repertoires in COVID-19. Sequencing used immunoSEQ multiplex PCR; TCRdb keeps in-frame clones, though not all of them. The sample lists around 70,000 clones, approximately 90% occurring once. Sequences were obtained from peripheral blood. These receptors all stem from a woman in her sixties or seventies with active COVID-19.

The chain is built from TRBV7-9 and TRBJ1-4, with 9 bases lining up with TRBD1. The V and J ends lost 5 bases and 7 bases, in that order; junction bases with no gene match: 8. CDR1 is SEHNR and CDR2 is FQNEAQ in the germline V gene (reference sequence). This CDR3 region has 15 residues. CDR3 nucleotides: TGTGCCAGCAGCCCGGGACAGGGTAGGAGTGAAAAACTGTTTTTT. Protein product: CASSPGQGRSEKLFF.

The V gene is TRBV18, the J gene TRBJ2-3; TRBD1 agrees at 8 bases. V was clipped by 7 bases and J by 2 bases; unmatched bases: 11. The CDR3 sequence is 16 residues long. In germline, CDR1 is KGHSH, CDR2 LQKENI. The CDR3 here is CASLPGQGFATDTQYF. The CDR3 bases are TGTGCCAGCTTACCTGGACAGGGTTTCGCCACAGATACGCAGTATTTT.